Below, 14 T cell receptor beta chains from the same sample are listed, as sequenced in a study of T cells in Graves' hyperthyroidism and ophthalmopathy. Regions amplified from RNA transcripts were the TCR beta CDR3 regions. HTBI primers drove first-round RT-PCR of the TCR CDR3. TCRdb re-called the multiplex PCR reads with MiXCR, one entry per CDR3 protein. The data hold 380,000 or so distinct CDR3 sequences, with about 19% observed a single time. Sequenced input: blood. These receptors were taken from a woman between 18 and 30 years old with Graves' hyperthyroidism.

The J gene is TRBJ2-7, the V gene TRBV12-3 or TRBV12-4; D is tentatively TRBD1 or TRBD2 (5 bases each). The CDR3 runs 16 residues. V lost 6 bases, J lost 2 bases, and 20 bases lay in between. Written as DNA, the CDR3 is TGTGCCAGCAGAAACTACCGGGACGGCCAGCCCTACGAGCAGTACTTC. Translation gives CASRNYRDGQPYEQYF.

The chain carries TRBV28 and TRBJ2-7; either TRBD1 or TRBD2 may supply D (7 bases each). Germline CDR1 reads MDHEN; CDR2 reads SYDVKM. V lost 3 bases to trimming and J lost 4 bases, with 16 bases between them. The CDR3 extends over 15 amino acids. The CDR3 coding sequence is TGTGCCAGCAGTTTCCAGGGGGGAGGGATATACGAGCAGTACTTC. Its protein is CASSFQGGGIYEQYF.

The V call is TRBV6-5, the J call TRBJ2-5, with 9 nucleotides matching TRBD2. Unmatched junction bases numbered 2, after V lost 4 bases and J lost 5 bases. Germline values: CDR1 MNHEY, CDR2 SVGAGI. The CDR3 is 13 residues long. The CDR3 sequence: CASSWTSAETQYF. CDR3 DNA: TGTGCCAGCAGTTGGACTAGCGCGGAGACCCAGTACTTC.

The rearrangement links TRBV13 to TRBJ1-5, with TRBD1 matching over 11 bases. J was trimmed by 3 bases and V by 5 bases; bases with no gene match: 18. The CDR3 has 20 amino acids. Germline assignment: CDR1 PRHDT and CDR2 FYEKMQ (reference sequence). The CDR3 DNA reads as TGTGCCAGCAGCCCCAGACTCTCCCTCAGGACAGGGGGCTACAATCAGCCCCAGCATTTT. Translated, it gives CASSPRLSLRTGGYNQPQHF.

This clonotype came up a few times. The V call is TRBV4-2, the J call TRBJ2-7, with 7 positions matching TRBD1. The CDR3 length is 17 residues. Germline values: CDR1 LGHNA, CDR2 YNFKEQ. V was clipped by 4 bases and J by 0 bases; unmatched bases: 12. This CDR3 is CASSLPTRTGASYEQYF. CDR3 bases: TGTGCCAGCAGCCTCCCAACAAGGACAGGAGCCTCCTACGAGCAGTACTTC.

This chain joins TRBV12-3 or TRBV12-4 and TRBJ1-1, with D possibly being TRBD1 (5 bases). Trimming left V 5 bases short and J 8 bases short, with 15 bases between. This CDR3 contains 13 residues. The CDR3 reads CASSPPGRLEAFF. The CDR3 DNA reads as TGTGCCAGCAGTCCACCGGGGCGCCTGGAAGCTTTCTTT.

This clonotype was seen ten or more times. CDR3 loop: CAISGPQRPQHF. In DNA form, the CDR3 reads TGTGCCATCAGTGGGCCCCAGCGGCCCCAGCATTTT. The V and J genes are TRBV10-3 and TRBJ1-5; D unclear. The CDR3 has 12 residues. Trimming stripped 4 bases from V and 9 bases from J, with 10 bases between. Germline-derived CDR1 and CDR2 are ENHRY and SYGVKD.

This clonotype was detected many times. An end of the junction differs from the germline gene, which may be a read error. The CDR3, as DNA: TGTGCCAGCTGCCCATGGGACAACTTTGGCTACACCTTC. This gives the protein CASCPWDNFGYTF. V gene TRBV6-1 combines with J gene TRBJ1-2, with D possibly matching TRBD1 (6 bases). The CDR3 covers 13 residues. The germline V gene encodes CDR1 MNHNS and CDR2 SASEGT.

This clonotype showed up just a few times. CDR3 sequence: CSAPWLSDEQYF. The CDR3 DNA sequence: TGCAGTGCCCCCTGGCTCAGCGACGAGCAGTACTTC. The chain recombines TRBV20-1 with TRBJ2-7; D is unresolved. The CDR3 is 12 residues long. Germline V CDR1 and CDR2: DFQATT, SNEGSKA (reference sequence). Trimming pared 6 bases from V and 5 bases from J, leaving 14 bases between.

This clonotype was observed at least ten times. This chain connects TRBV11-2 to TRBJ1-3; D is undetermined. V lost 5 bases and J lost 0, with 14 bases in between. Germline CDR1 reads SGHAT; CDR2 reads FQNNGV. The CDR3 is 16 amino acids. Written as DNA, the CDR3 is TGTGCCAGCAGCCCCTACGGGGTCTCCTCTGGAAACACCATATATTTT. It specifies CASSPYGVSSGNTIYF.

This clonotype was seen many times. V usage is TRBV20-1 and J usage is TRBJ2-2, with D possibly matching TRBD2 (5 bases). Germline V lookup: CDR1 DFQATT, CDR2 SNEGSKA (reference sequence). The CDR3 runs 15 residues. Trimming shortened V by 6 bases and J by 4 bases, and 18 bases separated the two germline ends. CDR3: CSADLHGSGTGELFF. DNA of the CDR3: TGCAGTGCCGACCTCCATGGGAGCGGCACCGGGGAGCTGTTTTTT.

This clonotype was seen ten or more times. The rearrangement joins TRBV6-1 to TRBJ1-1; 10 bases match TRBD1. The CDR3 covers 15 residues. Germline V gives CDR1 MNHNS, CDR2 SASEGT. V dropped 5 bases and J dropped 1; count of bases not matched to a gene: 4. CDR3 DNA sequence: TGTGCCAGCAGTAGGACAGGGGGACGGAACACTGAAGCTTTCTTT. Translated: CASSRTGGRNTEAFF.

The CDR3 nucleotides read TGTGCTAGTGGAACGACTAGCGCCGGGGAGCTGTTTTTT. Translated: CASGTTSAGELFF. V and J are TRBV12-5 and TRBJ2-2, with 8 nucleotides matching TRBD2. The CDR3 extends over 13 amino acids. V shed 6 bases and J 6 bases; nucleotides not matched to a gene: 3. CDR1 and CDR2 from the germline V gene are LGHNT and FRNRAP.

There are a few counts of this clonotype. The gene calls are TRBV11-3 and TRBJ1-6; possibly TRBD1 for D (5 bases). Trimming pared 5 bases from V and 11 bases from J, leaving 16 bases between. The CDR3 sequence is 14 residues long. Germline V CDR1 and CDR2: SGHNT, YENEEA. The DNA of the CDR3 is TGTGCCAGCAGCGAGTCAGGGACCGGGGCACCCCTCCACTTT. Translating it yields CASSESGTGAPLHF.